The next 21 T cell receptor beta chains were all read from a single sample in a study of blood T cell repertoires in COVID-19. Only in-frame clones appear in the TCRdb table, and some are missing; sequencing was by immunoSEQ multiplex PCR. The sample records around 140,000 clones, 84% being singletons. The sample comprised peripheral blood. These receptor sequences come from a man aged 25-40 years with COVID-19, enrolled during active disease.

This clone appeared once. This chain links TRBV9 with TRBJ2-2; the D is unclear. This CDR3 has 14 residues. The V gene lost 0 bases and the J gene lost 1 base, with 4 bases spanning the gap. CDR1 is SGDLS, CDR2 YYNGEE, per germline. Here the CDR3 reads CASSVGGNTGELFF. CDR3 DNA: TGTGCCAGCAGCGTAGGAGGGAACACCGGGGAGCTGTTTTTT.

Turning to this clone: This CDR3 is also generated by other DNA sequences in the sample. V usage is TRBV6-4 and J usage is TRBJ2-2; D is ambiguous. The CDR3 has 14 amino acids. Trimming pared 3 bases from V and 3 bases from J, leaving 8 bases between. CDR1 is MRHNA and CDR2 is SNTAGT in the germline V gene. CDR3 residues: CASSELADTGELFF. The CDR3 region has the DNA TGTGCCAGCAGTGAGTTAGCAGACACCGGGGAGCTGTTTTTT.

The chain couples TRBV6-4 to TRBJ2-1; TRBD2 agrees at 11 bases. The germline CDR1 and CDR2 sequences are MRHNA and SNTAGT. V lost 0 bases, J lost 8 bases, and 6 bases stayed unmatched. The length of the CDR3 is 16 residues. The CDR3, as DNA: TGTGCCAGCAGTGACTCTAGCGGGAGGGCCTCCCATGAGCAGTTCTTC. This codes for CASSDSSGRASHEQFF.

The chain uses TRBV4-1 and TRBJ1-4; 9 bases agree with TRBD1. The CDR3 totals 17 residues. V gave up 0 bases and J gave up 8 bases; unmatched junction bases: 10. CDR1 is MGHRA and CDR2 is YSYEKL in the germline V gene. The CDR3 here is CASSQESGGTGWEKLFF. The CDR3 DNA sequence: TGCGCCAGCAGCCAAGAAAGTGGCGGGACAGGGTGGGAAAAACTGTTTTTT.

In this sample, this clone turned up a few times. This sequence joins TRBV6-2 or TRBV6-3 and TRBJ2-7; 7 bases line up with TRBD1. This CDR3 is built from 17 residues. Germline loops: CDR1 MNHEY, CDR2 SVGEGT. V shed 4 bases, J shed 0 bases, and the junction held 12 bases outside the gene matches. The CDR3 loop reads CASSSLGSTGVSYEQYF. CDR3 sequence (DNA): TGTGCCAGCAGTTCCCTGGGCTCAACAGGGGTCTCCTACGAGCAGTACTTC.

V and J are TRBV2 and TRBJ2-2; the D gene is possibly TRBD1 (6 bases). CDR1 and CDR2 (germline): SNHLY, FYNNEI. The CDR3 is 13 amino acids. The germline V and J ends were trimmed by 8 bases and 1 base, with 8 bases remaining between them. Here the CDR3 reads CASGTLNTGELFF. As DNA, the CDR3 is TGTGCCAGCGGGACATTGAACACCGGGGAGCTGTTTTTT.

This chain uses TRBV7-9 with TRBJ2-7, with TRBD2 matching 9 bases. After removal of 4 bases from V and 3 bases from J, the junction contained 10 bases not matched to a gene. The CDR3 is 16 amino acids. Germline V CDR1 and CDR2: SEHNR, FQNEAQ (reference sequence). CDR3 residues: CASSSPTSGWGYEQYF. The CDR3 region has the DNA TGTGCCAGCAGCTCCCCGACTAGCGGATGGGGCTACGAGCAGTACTTC.

The chain links TRBV19 to TRBJ1-6; D is perhaps TRBD1 (6 bases). Trimming shortened V by 1 base and J by 8 bases, and 9 bases separated the two germline ends. This CDR3 has 14 amino acids. The germline CDR1 and CDR2 sequences are LNHDA and SQIVND (reference sequence). Here the CDR3 DNA reads TGTGCCAGTAGTATAGGACAGGTGGATTCACCCCTCCACTTT. This codes for CASSIGQVDSPLHF.

The chain employs TRBV9 and TRBJ2-1, with 9 bases lining up with TRBD2. Germline CDR1 SGDLS, CDR2 YYNGEE. With V trimmed by 3 bases and J by 9 bases, 10 bases remained unmatched. The CDR3 loop spans 15 amino acids. The CDR3 reads CASSAGTSTAGEQFF. CDR3 bases: TGTGCCAGCAGCGCCGGGACTAGCACTGCTGGTGAGCAGTTCTTC. The whole variable domain, remainder taken from reference TRBV9 and TRBJ2-1, is DSGVTQTPKHLITATGQRVTLRCSPRSGDLSVYWYQQSLDQGLQFLIQYYNGEERAKGNILERFSAQQFPDLHSELNLSSLELGDSALYFCASSAGTSTAGEQFFGPGTRLTVL.

V and J are TRBV30 and TRBJ2-3; D is unclear. This CDR3 contains 14 residues. CDR1 GTSNPN and CDR2 SVGIG come from the germline V gene (reference sequence). The V end was cut by 4 bases, the J end by 4 bases, with 15 bases between. The CDR3: CAWKMWSAADTQYF. In nucleotides, the CDR3 is TGTGCCTGGAAGATGTGGAGCGCAGCAGATACGCAGTATTTT.

The rearrangement uses TRBV6-4 and TRBJ2-2; 11 nucleotides align to TRBD2. The CDR3 is 15 amino acids. The V and J ends lost 6 bases and 3 bases, in that order; junction bases with no gene match: 3. The germline V gene has CDR1 MRHNA and CDR2 SNTAGT. In DNA, the CDR3 is TGTGCCAGCAGCCCGGGACTAGCGGACACCGGGGAGCTGTTTTTT. It translates to CASSPGLADTGELFF.

The chain uses TRBV28 and TRBJ1-2, with D unclear. The germline CDR1 and CDR2 sequences are MDHEN and SYDVKM. Trimming cost V 5 bases and J 1 base, with 8 bases left between them. The CDR3 extends over 13 amino acids. The CDR3 bases are TGTGCCAGCAGTACAATGATTAACTATGGCTACACCTTC. Its translation: CASSTMINYGYTF.

The chain recombines TRBV6-2 or TRBV6-3 with TRBJ1-5; 10 bases are a match to TRBD1. The CDR3 is 15 residues long. The V and J ends lost 6 bases and 5 bases, in that order; junction bases with no gene match: 7. The germline V gene encodes CDR1 MNHEY and CDR2 SVGEGT. The CDR3 protein is CASSVPGQGHQPQHF. The DNA for the CDR3 is TGTGCCAGCAGCGTACCGGGACAGGGGCATCAGCCCCAGCATTTT.

This chain links TRBV27 with TRBJ1-6; a weak D match, TRBD1 (6 bases). The CDR3 covers 12 residues. V was cut by 10 bases and J by 7 bases, with 11 bases left in between. Germline V CDR1 and CDR2: MNHEY, SMNVEV (reference sequence). CDR3 region: CATGQYNSPLHF. CDR3 DNA: TGTGCCACCGGACAGTACAATTCACCCCTCCACTTT.

The CDR3 DNA follows: TGTGCCAGCAGCCGGCAGGGATTTGTTGGCTACACCTTC. It encodes CASSRQGFVGYTF. The V and J genes are TRBV4-2 and TRBJ1-2, with D possibly being TRBD1 (5 bases). The germline V gene encodes CDR1 LGHNA and CDR2 YNFKEQ. V lost 4 bases and J 7 bases, leaving 13 bases between the germline ends. CDR3 length: 13 residues.

V and J are TRBV27 and TRBJ2-7; 8 nucleotides align to TRBD1. Germline values: CDR1 MNHEY, CDR2 SMNVEV (reference sequence). The V and J ends lost 1 base and 2 bases, in that order; junction bases with no gene match: 4. This CDR3 is 15 amino acids long. CDR3 residues: CASSLFLDRAYEQYF. As DNA, the CDR3 is TGTGCCAGCAGTTTATTTCTGGACAGGGCCTACGAGCAGTACTTC.

This chain uses TRBV2 with TRBJ2-7; TRBD1 matches 9 bases. CDR3 length equals 12 residues. Trimming removed 11 bases from V and 3 bases from J; junction bases left unmatched: 5. CDR1 and CDR2 (germline): SNHLY, FYNNEI. DNA of the CDR3: TGTGCCGCTCAGGACAGGGGCTACGAGCAGTACTTC. Protein product: CAAQDRGYEQYF. The full variable domain, completed using reference TRBV2 and TRBJ2-7, is EPEVTQTPSHQVTQMGQEVILRCVPISNHLYFYWYRQILGQKVEFLVSFYNNEISEKSEIFDDQFSVERPDGSNFTLKIRSTKLEDSAMYFCAAQDRGYEQYFGPGTRLTVT.

The chain combines TRBV14 with TRBJ2-1; 9 bases are shared with TRBD2. CDR1 is SGHDN and CDR2 is FVKESK in the germline V gene. V lost 8 bases, J lost 3 bases, and 11 bases stayed unmatched. The CDR3 is made up of 16 amino acids. In nucleotides, the CDR3 is TGTGCCAGCGGGCCCTTAAGCGGGAGGTACTACAATGAGCAGTTCTTC. Translating it yields CASGPLSGRYYNEQFF.

The V call is TRBV6-5, the J call TRBJ1-4; D is perhaps TRBD1 (5 bases). Germline V CDR1 and CDR2: MNHEY, SVGAGI. The CDR3 runs 12 residues. V gave up 7 bases and J gave up 6 bases, with 9 bases separating them. Here the CDR3 reads CASTRDYEKLFF. Written as DNA, the CDR3 is TGTGCCAGCACCAGGGATTATGAAAAACTGTTTTTT.

The CDR3 DNA reads TGTGCCTGGAGTGTACAAAAGGGGGAGGGTGGCTACACCTTC. Residues: CAWSVQKGEGGYTF. This chain uses TRBV30 with TRBJ1-2; D possibly corresponds to TRBD1 (6 bases). Germline V gene sequence: CDR1 GTSNPN, CDR2 SVGIG (reference sequence). CDR3 size: 14 residues. Trimming left V 0 bases short and J 7 bases short, with 15 bases between.

The DNA for the CDR3 is TGCGCCAGCAGCCTGGGACTAGCGGGAACCCCTAATAAGTTCTTC. Translated, it gives CASSLGLAGTPNKFF. The chain couples TRBV4-3 to TRBJ2-1; 13 bases line up with TRBD2. Looked up from germline, CDR1 is LGHNA and CDR2 is YSLEER. The CDR3 runs to 15 residues. Trimming removed 4 bases from V and 14 bases from J; junction bases left unmatched: 11.